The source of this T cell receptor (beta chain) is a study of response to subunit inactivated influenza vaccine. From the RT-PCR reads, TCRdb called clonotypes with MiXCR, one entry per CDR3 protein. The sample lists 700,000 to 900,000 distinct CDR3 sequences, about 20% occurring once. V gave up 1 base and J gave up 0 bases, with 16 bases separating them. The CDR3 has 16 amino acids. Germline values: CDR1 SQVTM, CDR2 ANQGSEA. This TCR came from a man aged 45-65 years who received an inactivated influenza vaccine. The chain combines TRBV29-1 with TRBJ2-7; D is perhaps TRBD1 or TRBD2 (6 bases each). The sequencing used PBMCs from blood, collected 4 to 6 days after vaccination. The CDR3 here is CSVEGWGAGSSYEQYF. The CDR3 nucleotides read TGCAGCGTTGAAGGGTGGGGGGCTGGGAGCTCCTACGAGCAGTACTTC.